The 26 T cell receptor beta chains below were found in one sample sequenced in a study of T cells in localized non-small cell lung cancer. Profiling relied on immunoSEQ multiplex PCR, and the TCRdb table lists in-frame clones only, not all of them. The sample comprises about 35,000 clones, roughly 90% of which are singletons, and around 4.5% rests with the top ten. Material: peripheral blood, obtained before any cancer treatment. The receptors originated from a man aged 40 to 70 with stage I lung adenocarcinoma.

The genes are TRBV5-1 and TRBJ1-1, with TRBD1 as a possible D gene (6 bases). The CDR3 has 15 residues. Trimming left V 0 bases short and J 5 bases short, with 14 bases between. The germline gives CDR1 SGHRS, CDR2 YFSETQ. The CDR3 region is CASSLDGGQGTEAFF. The CDR3 DNA reads as TGCGCCAGCAGCTTGGACGGGGGGCAGGGGACTGAAGCTTTCTTT.

The rearrangement uses TRBV6-5 and TRBJ1-1; D not resolved. This CDR3 region has 12 residues. Trimming removed 4 bases from V and 6 bases from J, with 9 bases in between. CDR1 and CDR2 from the germline V gene are MNHEY and SVGAGI. CDR3 sequence (DNA): TGTGCCAGCAGTTGGGGAGAGGCTGAAGCTTTCTTT. Translation: CASSWGEAEAFF.

The chain is built from TRBV29-1 and TRBJ2-1; D is possibly TRBD1 or TRBD2 (5 bases each). The germline V gene encodes CDR1 SQVTM and CDR2 ANQGSEA. CDR3 length equals 12 residues. V shed 3 bases and J shed 6 bases, with 9 bases lying between them. This CDR3 reads CSVDFGGNEQFF. The CDR3 DNA reads as TGCAGCGTTGACTTTGGGGGCAATGAGCAGTTCTTC.

The chain carries TRBV10-3 and TRBJ1-1, with a tentative D call TRBD1 (6 bases). CDR3 length equals 16 residues. CDR1 and CDR2 from the germline V gene are ENHRY and SYGVKD. Trimming took 4 bases from V and 4 from J, leaving 19 bases between them. The CDR3 is CAISADRPLGSTEAFF. CDR3 coding DNA: TGTGCCATCAGTGCAGACAGGCCCCTTGGGTCCACTGAAGCTTTCTTT.

The chain recombines TRBV27 with TRBJ1-1; D remains ambiguous. V lost 5 bases and J lost 5, with 9 bases in between. In germline, CDR1 is MNHEY, CDR2 SMNVEV (reference sequence). This CDR3 region has 12 residues. In DNA, the CDR3 is TGTGCCAGCAGTCGCCCGGGAACTGAAGCTTTCTTT. It yields the protein CASSRPGTEAFF.

This chain joins TRBV19 and TRBJ1-2, with TRBD1 matching over 7 bases. This CDR3 has 17 amino acids. The J segment lost 2 bases and the V segment lost 7 bases, leaving 16 bases of the junction unmatched. The germline V gene encodes CDR1 LNHDA and CDR2 SQIVND (reference sequence). CDR3 residues: CASTLSLRRGQNYGYTF. Written as DNA, the CDR3 is TGTGCCAGTACTTTGAGTCTGAGGAGGGGACAGAACTATGGCTACACCTTC. Filled out from reference TRBV19 and TRBJ1-2, the complete variable domain reads DGGITQSPKYLFRKEGQNVTLSCEQNLNHDAMYWYRQDPGQGLRLIYYSQIVNDFQKGDIAEGYSVSREKKESFPLTVTSAQKNPTAFYLCASTLSLRRGQNYGYTFGSGTRLTVV.

This rearrangement joins TRBV5-1 to TRBJ2-5; D unresolved. Between the trimmed V and J ends, which lost 3 bases and 1 base, there was a span of 13 bases. CDR1 and CDR2 (germline): SGHRS, YFSETQ. CDR3 length: 15 amino acids. CDR3 in DNA: TGCGCCAGCAGCTGGACCCCAGGAGCCCAAGAGACCCAGTACTTC. Translating it yields CASSWTPGAQETQYF.

The V gene is TRBV9, the J gene TRBJ2-7; TRBD2 might be the D (6 bases). The CDR3 runs 13 residues. Between the trimmed V and J ends, which lost 3 bases and 4 bases, there was a span of 11 bases. Germline-derived CDR1 and CDR2 are SGDLS and YYNGEE. The CDR3 DNA follows: TGTGCCAGCAGCGGGGAGGTTGGATACGAGCAGTACTTC. Translation: CASSGEVGYEQYF.

J is TRBJ2-7 and V is TRBV7-8; 10 bases fit TRBD1. The CDR3 is 16 residues long. CDR1 and CDR2 from the germline V gene are SGHVS and FQNEAQ. V gave up 9 bases and J gave up 2 bases; unmatched junction bases: 13. DNA of the CDR3: TGTGCCAGTGGGACAGGGGACCCGAGGAAGGCCTACGAGCAGTACTTC. Translated, it gives CASGTGDPRKAYEQYF.

The chain couples TRBV13 to TRBJ2-1, with 7 bases that match TRBD1. CDR3 length equals 16 residues. With V trimmed by 4 bases and J by 9 bases, 15 bases remained unmatched. Per germline, CDR1 PRHDT and CDR2 FYEKMQ (reference sequence). As DNA, the CDR3 is TGTGCCAGCAGCTCAACTGGGACAGTGCCTAAGTTTGAGCAGTTCTTC. Amino acids: CASSSTGTVPKFEQFF.

V is TRBV5-5 and J is TRBJ2-2; D is perhaps TRBD1 (6 bases). CDR1 SGHKS and CDR2 YYEKEE come from the germline V gene (reference sequence). With 5 bases removed from V and 1 base from J, the gap between germline ends came to 9 bases. The CDR3 totals 14 residues. The CDR3 loop reads CASRVGGNTGELFF. The CDR3 DNA reads TGTGCCAGCAGGGTAGGGGGGAACACCGGGGAGCTGTTTTTT.

CDR3 coding DNA: TGCGCCAGCAGCCCCCGGACGGACATTGGCTACACCTTC. Encoded protein: CASSPRTDIGYTF. The rearrangement links TRBV5-1 to TRBJ1-2, with D possibly being TRBD1 (5 bases). Per the germline V gene, CDR1 is SGHRS and CDR2 is YFSETQ. The V end lost 4 bases, the J end lost 7 bases, and 14 bases lay between the germline ends. There are 13 residues in the CDR3.

The chain combines TRBV4-1 with TRBJ2-7; TRBD1 matches 10 bases. Per germline, CDR1 MGHRA and CDR2 YSYEKL. The length of the CDR3 is 15 residues. Germline trimming cut 3 bases from V and 6 bases from J; bases unmatched to any gene: 8. The CDR3 protein is CASSQAGTGVVEQYF. The CDR3 DNA reads TGCGCCAGCAGCCAGGCCGGGACAGGGGTTGTCGAGCAGTACTTC.

CDR3 loop: CASSEMTVADTQYF. The CDR3 DNA reads TGTGCCAGCAGTGAAATGACGGTGGCAGATACGCAGTATTTT. The chain combines TRBV6-1 with TRBJ2-3; D is undetermined. The V end lost 2 bases, the J end lost 4 bases, and 10 bases lay between the germline ends. Germline CDR1 and CDR2: MNHNS and SASEGT. The CDR3 is 14 amino acids.

This sequence joins TRBV15 and TRBJ2-6; a possible D gene is TRBD2 (5 bases). The CDR3 is made up of 17 amino acids. V lost 0 bases and J 0 bases, leaving 9 bases between the germline ends. Germline CDR1 and CDR2: LNHNV and YYDKDF (reference sequence). This chain's CDR3 is CATSRERDYSGANVLTF. CDR3 bases: TGTGCCACCAGCAGAGAGAGGGATTACTCTGGGGCCAACGTCCTGACTTTC.

This clone has just a few counts. The chain carries TRBV5-6 and TRBJ1-3; 7 nucleotides agree with TRBD1. V shed 2 bases and J 7 bases; nucleotides not matched to a gene: 0. This CDR3 has 12 amino acids. CDR1 SGHDT and CDR2 YYEEEE come from the germline V gene. The DNA for the CDR3 is TGTGCCAGCAGCTTACAGGGGAACACCATATATTTT. It translates to CASSLQGNTIYF.

Concerning this clone itself: A junction boundary mismatches the germline segment, possibly from a read error. The chain links TRBV11-2 to TRBJ1-2, with TRBD1 matching over 9 bases. The CDR3 is 13 residues long. The germline CDR1 and CDR2 sequences are SGHAT and FQNNGV. The CDR3 nucleotides are TGTGCCAGCAGCCCCCAGAGACAGGGGGGGTACCCCTTC. Protein sequence: CASSPQRQGGYPF.

The V and J genes are TRBV6-1 and TRBJ2-6, with no clear D. Germline V gene lookup returns CDR1 MNHNS and CDR2 SASEGT. The germline V and J ends were trimmed by 2 bases and 0 bases, with 5 bases remaining between them. This CDR3 comprises 15 residues. The CDR3 loop reads CASSERFSGANVLTF. The CDR3 DNA reads as TGTGCCAGCAGTGAACGGTTCTCTGGGGCCAACGTCCTGACTTTC.

The chain is built from TRBV2 and TRBJ1-5; D gene uncertain. The CDR3 totals 17 residues. V lost 4 bases and J 0 bases, leaving 16 bases between the germline ends. Germline loops: CDR1 SNHLY, CDR2 FYNNEI. CDR3 residues: CASSGVAKAYSNQPQHF. The CDR3, as DNA: TGTGCCAGCAGTGGAGTGGCGAAGGCCTATAGCAATCAGCCCCAGCATTTT. The whole variable domain, filled in from reference TRBV2 and TRBJ1-5, reads EPEVTQTPSHQVTQMGQEVILRCVPISNHLYFYWYRQILGQKVEFLVSFYNNEISEKSEIFDDQFSVERPDGSNFTLKIRSTKLEDSAMYFCASSGVAKAYSNQPQHFGDGTRLSIL.

This chain links TRBV10-1 with TRBJ2-7; no reliable D call. CDR1 is WNHNN, CDR2 SYGVQD, per germline (reference sequence). This CDR3 region has 14 residues. V dropped 2 bases and J dropped 3 bases, with 11 bases sitting between them. For the CDR3, the DNA is TGCGCCAGCAGTGAGGGTATAGACTTCTACGAGCAGTACTTC. Protein: CASSEGIDFYEQYF.

The chain couples TRBV19 to TRBJ2-2; D is unclear. V dropped 6 bases and J dropped 2 bases, with 7 bases sitting between them. The CDR3 loop spans 13 amino acids. CDR1 LNHDA and CDR2 SQIVND come from the germline V gene (reference sequence). This CDR3 reads CASRWGNTGELFF. The CDR3 nucleotides read TGTGCCAGTAGATGGGGAAACACCGGGGAGCTGTTTTTT.

The chain employs TRBV29-1 and TRBJ2-3, with a possible D match to TRBD1 (7 bases). The CDR3 spans 12 residues. Germline lookup yields CDR1 SQVTM and CDR2 ANQGSEA. The CDR3 sequence is CAWAGGTDTQYF. The DNA for the CDR3 is TGCGCTTGGGCAGGGGGGACAGATACGCAGTATTTT.

This clone showed up just a few times. CDR3 amino acids: CAISGTGQGATDTQYF. The CDR3 nucleotides are TGTGCCATCAGTGGGACGGGACAGGGGGCTACAGATACGCAGTATTTT. J is TRBJ2-3 and V is TRBV10-3, with TRBD1 identical over 12 bases. This CDR3 is 16 amino acids long. Germline CDR1 ENHRY, CDR2 SYGVKD. V shed 4 bases and J 3 bases; nucleotides not matched to a gene: 5.

The V call is TRBV18, the J call TRBJ1-2, with D maybe TRBD1 (5 bases). The germline V gene has CDR1 KGHSH and CDR2 LQKENI. This CDR3 has 15 amino acids. V was clipped by 3 bases and J by 3 bases, with 14 bases between them. The CDR3: CASSPTSWGDYGYTF. CDR3 DNA sequence: TGTGCCAGCTCACCCACCTCATGGGGCGACTATGGCTACACCTTC.

This sequence joins TRBV19 and TRBJ1-1; D ambiguous. Looked up from germline, CDR1 is LNHDA and CDR2 is SQIVND (reference sequence). Trimming cost V 6 bases and J 0 bases, with 8 bases left between them. The CDR3 sequence is 13 residues long. Here the CDR3 DNA reads TGTGCCAGTAGCGGTCTGATGAACACTGAAGCTTTCTTT. Its translation is CASSGLMNTEAFF. Together with reference TRBV19 and TRBJ1-1, the CDR3 gives the full variable domain: DGGITQSPKYLFRKEGQNVTLSCEQNLNHDAMYWYRQDPGQGLRLIYYSQIVNDFQKGDIAEGYSVSREKKESFPLTVTSAQKNPTAFYLCASSGLMNTEAFFGQGTRLTVV.

This clone appeared once. The rearrangement uses TRBV4-1 and TRBJ2-7; the match to TRBD1 covers 7 bases. J was trimmed by 6 bases and V by 1 base; bases with no gene match: 6. Germline CDR1 MGHRA, CDR2 YSYEKL. The CDR3 totals 14 residues. The CDR3 is CASSQVVRGLEQYF. CDR3 sequence (DNA): TGCGCCAGCAGCCAAGTTGTTAGGGGGCTCGAGCAGTACTTC.